This is a list of T cell receptor beta chains from one sample in a study of blood T cell repertoires in COVID-19. Clones were sequenced by immunoSEQ multiplex PCR, and TCRdb holds only the in-frame ones, with some missing. The profile covers roughly 260,000 clones, with roughly 90% appearing a single time and approximately 11% taken by the ten largest. Material for sequencing was peripheral blood. The source of these receptors is a woman aged 25 to 45 with COVID-19, enrolled during active disease. CDR3s include the opening cysteine and the closing phenylalanine or tryptophan. The D gene is left open where the match is weak. Clone size, where shown, is once, few, many, or a class for clones that have expanded.

>TRBV7-9|TRBJ2-2|NA|TRBD2
TGTGCCAGCAGCTTGGGACTAGCGGGGCGACCGAACACCGGGGAGCTGTTTTTT
CASSLGLAGRPNTGELFF
>TRBV19|TRBJ1-5|NA|NA
TGTGCCAGTAGTCCGGGGGGGACCCAGGATCAGCCCCAGCATTTT
CASSPGGTQDQPQHF
>TRBV30|TRBJ2-2|NA|NA
TGTGCCTGGACCGGCGGGGCTGTCACCGGGGAGCTGTTTTTT
CAWTGGAVTGELFF
>TRBV4-1|TRBJ1-1|once|TRBD1
TGCGCCAGCGCTGGACAGGGGGCCACTGAAGCTTTCTTT
CASAGQGATEAFF
>TRBV7-3|TRBJ2-1|NA|TRBD2
TGTGCCAGCAGCCCGTCCCAGACTAGCGACGAGCAGTTCTTC
CASSPSQTSDEQFF
>TRBV28|TRBJ2-7|NA|TRBD2
TGTGCCAGCAGAGGGACTAGCGGGAGTAGGGAGCAGTACTTC
CASRGTSGSREQYF
>TRBV6-5|TRBJ1-4|few|TRBD1
TGTGCCAGCAGGTTCATACAGGGGACTAATGAAAAACTGTTTTTT
CASRFIQGTNEKLFF
>TRBV5-8|TRBJ2-5|NA|NA
TGTGCCAGCAGCCCAGGACGAAGGGGCGCCATAGAGACCCAGTACTTC
CASSPGRRGAIETQYF
>TRBV7-2|TRBJ2-5|NA|TRBD2
TGTGCCAGCAGCTTCCGGCGTTCCGGGACTAGCGGAGGGGGGGAGACCCAGTACTTC
CASSFRRSGTSGGGETQYF
>TRBV7-2|TRBJ2-5|NA|TRBD2
TGTGCCAGCAGCCTCCAACTAGCGTTCCAAGAGACCCAGTACTTC
CASSLQLAFQETQYF
>TRBV6-5|TRBJ2-7|few|TRBD2
TGTGCCAGCAGTCGGACTAGCGGGAACTACGAGCAGTACTTC
CASSRTSGNYEQYF
>TRBV6-5|TRBJ1-4|NA|NA
TGTGCCAGCAGTCCCGCCCCCTCTATGAGCCAACTGTTTTTT
CASSPAPSMSQLFF
>TRBV28|TRBJ2-4|NA|NA
TGTGCCAGCAGTGTTGATAACCGGGATAAAAACATTCAGTACTTC
CASSVDNRDKNIQYF
>TRBV4-2|TRBJ1-4|once|TRBD1
TGTGCCAGCAGCCTGCTGGAGGGGGCCCGTGAAAAACTGTTTTTT
CASSLLEGAREKLFF
>TRBV6-5|TRBJ2-1|NA|NA
TGTGCCAGCAGTTACTTGGACACAAATGAGCAGTTCTTC
CASSYLDTNEQFF
>TRBV28|TRBJ1-1|NA|NA
TGTGCCAGCAGTTTAACGGGTAGCATGAACACTGAAGCTTTCTTT
CASSLTGSMNTEAFF
>TRBV9|TRBJ2-7|once|TRBD2
TGTGCCAGCAGCCTTGGTGGGTCCGGGGGGGACGAGCAGTACTTC
CASSLGGSGGDEQYF